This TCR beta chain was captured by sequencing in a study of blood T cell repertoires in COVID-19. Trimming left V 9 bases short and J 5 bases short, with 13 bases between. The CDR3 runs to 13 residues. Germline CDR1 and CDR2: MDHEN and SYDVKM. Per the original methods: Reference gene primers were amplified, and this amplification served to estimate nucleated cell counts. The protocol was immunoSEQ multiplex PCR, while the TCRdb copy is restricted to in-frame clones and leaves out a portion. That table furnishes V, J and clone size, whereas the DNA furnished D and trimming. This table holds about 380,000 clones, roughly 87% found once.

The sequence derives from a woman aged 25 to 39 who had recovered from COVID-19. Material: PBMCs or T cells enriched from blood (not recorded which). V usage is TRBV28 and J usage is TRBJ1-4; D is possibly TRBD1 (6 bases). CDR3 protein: CASEGGRNEKLFF. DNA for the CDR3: TGTGCCAGTGAGGGGGGGCGGAATGAAAAACTGTTTTTT.